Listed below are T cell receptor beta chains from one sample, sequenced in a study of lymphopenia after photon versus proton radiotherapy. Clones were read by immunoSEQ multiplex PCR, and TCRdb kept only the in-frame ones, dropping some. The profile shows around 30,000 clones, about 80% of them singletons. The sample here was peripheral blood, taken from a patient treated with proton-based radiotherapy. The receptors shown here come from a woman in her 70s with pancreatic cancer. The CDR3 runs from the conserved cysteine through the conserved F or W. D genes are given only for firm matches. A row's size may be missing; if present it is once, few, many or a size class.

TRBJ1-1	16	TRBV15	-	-	TGTGCCACCAGCAGAGTTAACCAGGGGAGAGGCACTGAAGCTTTCTTT	CATSRVNQGRGTEAFF
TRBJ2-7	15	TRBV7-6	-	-	TGTGCCAGCAGCTTAGTACAGACTCACACCTACGAGCAGTACTTC	CASSLVQTHTYEQYF
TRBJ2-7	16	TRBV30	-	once	TGTGCCTGGAGTCGTGGGCCCCCCGGGTCACGCTACGAGCAGTACTTC	CAWSRGPPGSRYEQYF
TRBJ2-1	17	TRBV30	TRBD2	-	TGTGCCTGGATCCCGGGACTAGCGGGAGAGTCCTACAATGAGCAGTTCTTC	CAWIPGLAGESYNEQFF
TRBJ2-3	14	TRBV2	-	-	TGTGCCAGCCACCTCCAGGGAAGCACAGATACGCAGTATTTT	CASHLQGSTDTQYF
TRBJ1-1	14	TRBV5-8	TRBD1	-	TGTGCCAGCAGCACCGGACAGGTGAACACTGAAGCTTTCTTT	CASSTGQVNTEAFF
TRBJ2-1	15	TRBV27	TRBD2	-	TGTGCCAGCAGTCCGGGACTAGAACACTACAATGAGCAGTTCTTC	CASSPGLEHYNEQFF
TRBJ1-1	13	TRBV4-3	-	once	TGCGCCAGCAGCCAAAGGACGGGACGTGAAGCTTTCTTT	CASSQRTGREAFF
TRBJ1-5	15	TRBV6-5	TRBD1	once	TGTGCCAGCAGATTCGGGACAGAACCTAATCAGCCCCAGCATTTT	CASRFGTEPNQPQHF
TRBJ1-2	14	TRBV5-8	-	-	TGTGCCAGCTCACGAGGACAGCCAAGCTATGGCTACACCTTC	CASSRGQPSYGYTF
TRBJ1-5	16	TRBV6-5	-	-	TGTGCCAGCAGTTACTCGAGTATCTTTCGGGAAGGGCCCCAGCATTTT	CASSYSSIFREGPQHF
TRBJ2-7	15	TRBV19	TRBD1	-	TGTGCCAGTAGTATACAAGGGGGCGCTTACAACGAGCAGTACTTC	CASSIQGGAYNEQYF
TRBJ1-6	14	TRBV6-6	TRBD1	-	TGTGCCAGCAGTTGGACAGGGCTGTTCTCACCCCTCCACTTT	CASSWTGLFSPLHF
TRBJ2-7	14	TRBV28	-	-	TGTGCCAGCAGCGACTCTGGGCGGAACTACGAGCAGTACTTC	CASSDSGRNYEQYF
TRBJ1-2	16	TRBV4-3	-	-	TGCGCCAGCAGCCAAGAGGGGGGGGGCGCTTGGTCTGGCTACACCTTC	CASSQEGGGAWSGYTF